A single sample is the source of the 26 T cell receptor beta chains below, sequenced in a study of blood T cells in healthy people across ages. Then a second PCR, running roughly 7 to 11 cycles, was carried out with a sample-barcoded 5' primer and a J-beta primer mix. Each CDR3 protein is one row after TCRdb ran MiXCR on the 5' RACE reads. The table lists around 1,100,000 distinct CDR3 sequences, more than 30% of them singletons, with approximately 14% in the top ten. Sequencing was done on a sample of blood. The receptors stem from a man between 18 and 35 years old in good health.

This clonotype was counted at least ten times. The V call is TRBV6-1, the J call TRBJ2-3; 10 bases agree with TRBD1. CDR3 length: 15 amino acids. Germline CDR1 MNHNS, CDR2 SASEGT. J gave up 4 bases and V 7 bases, and 8 bases lay outside the gene matches. The CDR3 region has the DNA TGTGCCAGCAACCGGGGACAGGGGAAGGCAGATACGCAGTATTTT. This translates into CASNRGQGKADTQYF.

This clonotype was recorded at least ten times. This chain joins TRBV2 and TRBJ2-7; D is perhaps TRBD2 (5 bases). Germline V gives CDR1 SNHLY, CDR2 FYNNEI. The CDR3 is 14 amino acids. Trimming cost V 5 bases and J 0 bases, with 11 bases left between them. In nucleotides, the CDR3 is TGTGCCAGCAGTCTGGACGGACTCTCCTACGAGCAGTACTTC. Its protein is CASSLDGLSYEQYF.

For the CDR3, the DNA is TGTGCCAGCAGGAACGGACCGACTAATTCACCCCTCCACTTT. Translating gives CASRNGPTNSPLHF. The chain uses TRBV12-3 or TRBV12-4 and TRBJ1-6; no definite D call. Trimming took off 6 bases at V and 6 bases at J, with 12 bases between the two ends. CDR3 size: 14 residues.

This clonotype was picked up a small number of times. V and J are TRBV5-1 and TRBJ2-3; D not certain. The CDR3 totals 16 residues. V lost 4 bases and J lost 2, with 17 bases in between. CDR1 and CDR2 (germline): SGHRS, YFSETQ. CDR3: CASSLDGAADTDTQYF. The CDR3 DNA reads TGCGCCAGCAGCCTCGACGGCGCCGCCGACACAGATACGCAGTATTTT.

The chain recombines TRBV27 with TRBJ2-2; no definite D call. The CDR3 is 15 amino acids. Germline V gives CDR1 MNHEY, CDR2 SMNVEV (reference sequence). Trimming removed 3 bases at V and 5 bases at J, with 13 bases between. The CDR3 spells CASSFVQKPTGELFF. CDR3 nucleotides: TGTGCCAGCAGTTTTGTCCAGAAACCAACCGGGGAGCTGTTTTTT.

The chain carries TRBV20-1 and TRBJ2-4; 9 nucleotides line up with TRBD2. Germline V gene sequence: CDR1 DFQATT, CDR2 SNEGSKA (reference sequence). The junction had 13 bases not matched to a gene; V was cut back by 3 bases and J by 13 bases. The CDR3 contains 14 residues. The CDR3 here is CSASPMRSGGSQYF. The CDR3 nucleotides are TGCAGTGCTAGTCCCATGAGGAGCGGGGGGTCCCAGTACTTC.

This clonotype was detected a few times. V and J are TRBV21-1 and TRBJ2-7; TRBD1 is the table's D call and was not checked against the DNA. TRBV21-1 is a pseudogene. This CDR3 contains 15 residues. This chain's CDR3 is CASSKEQESSYEQYF. In DNA, the CDR3 is TGTGCCAGCAGCAAAGAACAGGAGAGCTCCTACGAGCAGTACTTC.

This clonotype was seen a few times. The chain combines TRBV29-1 with TRBJ1-5, with unresolved D. V lost 3 bases, J lost 2 bases, and 11 bases lay in between. Per germline, CDR1 SQVTM and CDR2 ANQGSEA. This CDR3 has 14 residues. Here the CDR3 DNA reads TGCAGCGTTGATTTTCGCTGGGGCAATCAGCCCCAGCATTTT. This translates into CSVDFRWGNQPQHF.

The V gene is TRBV7-9, the J gene TRBJ2-7; D tentatively reads TRBD1 or TRBD2 (5 bases each). There are 14 residues in the CDR3. Germline CDR1 is SEHNR and CDR2 is FQNEAQ (reference sequence). The V and J ends lost 7 bases and 0 bases respectively, with 13 bases between them. The CDR3 region has the DNA TGTGCCAGCAACATACTAGGGACCTCCTACGAGCAGTACTTC. Translated, it gives CASNILGTSYEQYF.

The chain recombines TRBV12-3 or TRBV12-4 with TRBJ2-1, with D uncertain. V was clipped by 8 bases and J by 6 bases, with 8 bases between them. The CDR3 loop spans 11 amino acids. As DNA, the CDR3 is TGTGCCAGCGCCCTAGTCAATGAGCAGTTCTTC. The encoded protein is CASALVNEQFF.

This clonotype occurred a few times. The chain is built from TRBV20-1 and TRBJ2-1; the D gene is possibly TRBD2 (5 bases). This CDR3 is 17 amino acids long. V dropped 5 bases and J dropped 6 bases, with 26 bases sitting between them. The germline V gene encodes CDR1 DFQATT and CDR2 SNEGSKA (reference sequence). The CDR3 DNA is TGCAGTGCTTCCCTGAGGGCCCTAGCAATACTACCCAATGAGCAGTTCTTC. Translating gives CSASLRALAILPNEQFF.

This clonotype was observed a few times. This chain uses TRBV9 with TRBJ1-2, with D possibly matching TRBD1 (5 bases). The CDR3 is made up of 14 amino acids. Deletions cut 1 base from V and 7 bases from J, with 14 bases between. Per germline, CDR1 SGDLS and CDR2 YYNGEE. CDR3 loop: CASSVQGGLGGYTF. The CDR3 coding sequence is TGTGCCAGCAGCGTACAGGGAGGTTTGGGTGGCTACACCTTC. The variable domain in full, completed from reference TRBV9 and TRBJ1-2, reads DSGVTQTPKHLITATGQRVTLRCSPRSGDLSVYWYQQSLDQGLQFLIQYYNGEERAKGNILERFSAQQFPDLHSELNLSSLELGDSALYFCASSVQGGLGGYTFGSGTRLTVV.

This clonotype has just a few counts. V is TRBV7-2 and J is TRBJ1-5; TRBD1 agrees at 7 bases. This CDR3 is 14 amino acids long. J gave up 7 bases and V 3 bases, and 6 bases lay outside the gene matches. In germline, CDR1 is SGHTA, CDR2 FQGNSA. Written as DNA, the CDR3 is TGTGCCAGCAGCTTCCAGGGGGGGTGGCAGCCCCAGCATTTT. This encodes CASSFQGGWQPQHF.

This clonotype was seen only a few times. The chain combines TRBV2 with TRBJ1-5, with TRBD1 matching over 10 bases. Per germline, CDR1 SNHLY and CDR2 FYNNEI. The CDR3 consists of 15 residues. The V gene end was trimmed by 7 bases and the J gene end by 1 base; junction bases not matched to a gene: 4. CDR3 protein: CASIRDRGSNQPQHF. The CDR3 bases are TGTGCCAGCATCAGGGACAGGGGAAGCAATCAGCCCCAGCATTTT.

This clonotype was seen once. The chain is built from TRBV7-9 and TRBJ1-2; a possible D gene is TRBD1 (6 bases). The CDR3 has 17 amino acids. CDR1 and CDR2 from the germline V gene are SEHNR and FQNEAQ (reference sequence). V lost 0 bases and J 4 bases, leaving 18 bases between the germline ends. The CDR3 is CASSLAPLGRGPYGYTF. Here the CDR3 DNA reads TGTGCCAGCAGCTTAGCCCCACTGGGCAGGGGTCCCTATGGCTACACCTTC.

V is TRBV6-2 or TRBV6-3 and J is TRBJ1-5; D uncertain. The CDR3 sequence is 12 residues long. CDR1 is MNHEY and CDR2 is SVGEGT in the germline V gene. Trimming shortened V by 8 bases and J by 2 bases, and 7 bases separated the two germline ends. The CDR3 protein is CASGNGNQPQHF. The CDR3 nucleotides are TGTGCCAGCGGGAACGGCAATCAGCCCCAGCATTTT.

The chain is built from TRBV19 and TRBJ1-1; 8 bases align to TRBD1. The CDR3 has 19 residues. Germline CDR1 LNHDA, CDR2 SQIVND (reference sequence). Unmatched junction bases numbered 12, after V lost 0 bases and J lost 0 bases. Here the CDR3 reads CASSIDGDRPSALNTEAFF. In DNA form, the CDR3 reads TGTGCCAGTAGTATAGATGGGGACAGGCCATCGGCTTTGAACACTGAAGCTTTCTTT.

The rearrangement joins TRBV29-1 to TRBJ1-1, with 9 bases that match TRBD1. In germline, CDR1 is SQVTM, CDR2 ANQGSEA. The CDR3 contains 14 residues. J lost 4 bases, V lost 5 bases, and 8 bases had no gene match. The CDR3 bases are TGCAGCGTTTCCTACAGGGGGCTCGGCACTGAAGCTTTCTTT. It yields the protein CSVSYRGLGTEAFF.

The CDR3 spells CSARGQAENTGELFF. CDR3 bases: TGCAGCGCCCGCGGCCAGGCTGAGAACACCGGGGAGCTGTTTTTT. The rearrangement uses TRBV29-1 and TRBJ2-2, with unresolved D. Between the trimmed V and J ends, which lost 7 bases and 1 base, there was a span of 16 bases. The length of the CDR3 is 15 residues. Germline CDR1 and CDR2: SQVTM and ANQGSEA.

The V and J genes are TRBV6-6 and TRBJ2-1; D remains unclear. The CDR3 consists of 15 residues. CDR1 is MNHNY and CDR2 is SVGAGI in the germline V gene (reference sequence). Trimming left V 2 bases short and J 4 bases short, with 12 bases between. CDR3 region: CASSYPASVYNEQFF. In nucleotides, the CDR3 is TGTGCCAGCAGTTACCCCGCGTCGGTGTACAATGAGCAGTTCTTC.

This clonotype appeared a single time. This may stem from a read error, because a much larger clone lies one nucleotide away. The chain links TRBV10-3 to TRBJ1-2, with D perhaps TRBD1 (5 bases). Germline V gene data show CDR1 as ENHRY and CDR2 as SYGVKD. The CDR3 is 14 residues long. CDR3 sequence: CATSDDSGKYGYTF. DNA for the CDR3: TGTGCCACCAGTGACGACAGTGGGAAATATGGCTACACCTTC.

This clonotype was seen a handful of times. The chain joins TRBV20-1 to TRBJ1-5, with unresolved D. Trimming shortened V by 6 bases and J by 2 bases, and 11 bases separated the two germline ends. This CDR3 spans 13 amino acids. Per the germline V gene, CDR1 is DFQATT and CDR2 is SNEGSKA (reference sequence). The DNA for the CDR3 is TGCAGTGCAAACAAACCTGGCAATCAGCCCCAGCATTTT. It is translated as CSANKPGNQPQHF.

The rearrangement joins TRBV12-3 or TRBV12-4 to TRBJ2-3; possibly TRBD2 for D (6 bases). The CDR3 loop spans 16 amino acids. Trimming cost V 5 bases and J 2 bases, with 17 bases left between them. DNA of the CDR3: TGTGCCAGCAGTCCCCCCGGCGGGATGACCACAGATACGCAGTATTTT. Encoded protein: CASSPPGGMTTDTQYF.

The rearrangement links TRBV27 to TRBJ1-6; unclear D gene. CDR1 and CDR2 (germline): MNHEY, SMNVEV (reference sequence). The CDR3 contains 14 residues. Trimming pared 1 base from V and 10 bases from J, leaving 11 bases between. CDR3 coding DNA: TGTGCCAGCAGTTTATTAGCAGAGAGATCACCCCTCCACTTT. Residues: CASSLLAERSPLHF.

The chain is built from TRBV12-3 or TRBV12-4 and TRBJ1-1; a weak D match, TRBD1 (6 bases). This CDR3 contains 14 residues. V was trimmed by 5 bases and J by 5 bases, leaving 15 bases between them. This CDR3 reads CASSLTGYRTEAFF. The CDR3 DNA follows: TGTGCCAGCAGTCTAACAGGGTATAGGACTGAAGCTTTCTTT.

This clonotype was seen only a few times. The gene calls are TRBV12-3 or TRBV12-4 and TRBJ2-1; 10 nucleotides line up with TRBD2. V shed 3 bases and J 8 bases; nucleotides not matched to a gene: 10. There are 16 residues in the CDR3. The DNA for the CDR3 is TGTGCCAGCAGTTTTTCTTGGGGACTAGCGCAGTATGAGCAGTTCTTC. This gives the protein CASSFSWGLAQYEQFF.